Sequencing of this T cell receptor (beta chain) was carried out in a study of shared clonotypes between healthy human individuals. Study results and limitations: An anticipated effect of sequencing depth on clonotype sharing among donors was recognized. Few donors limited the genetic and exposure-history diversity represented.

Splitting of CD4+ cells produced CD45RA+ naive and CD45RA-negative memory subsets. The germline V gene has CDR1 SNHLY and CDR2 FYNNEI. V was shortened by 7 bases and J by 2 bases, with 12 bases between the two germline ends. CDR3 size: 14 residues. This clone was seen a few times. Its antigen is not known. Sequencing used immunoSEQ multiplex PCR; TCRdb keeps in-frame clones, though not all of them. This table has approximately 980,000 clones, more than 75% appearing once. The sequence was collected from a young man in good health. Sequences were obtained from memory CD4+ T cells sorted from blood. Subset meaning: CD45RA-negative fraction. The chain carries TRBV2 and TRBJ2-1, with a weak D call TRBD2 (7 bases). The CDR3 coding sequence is TGTGCCAGCACAATGGGGGGGCCCTACAATGAGCAGTTCTTC. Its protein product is CASTMGGPYNEQFF.